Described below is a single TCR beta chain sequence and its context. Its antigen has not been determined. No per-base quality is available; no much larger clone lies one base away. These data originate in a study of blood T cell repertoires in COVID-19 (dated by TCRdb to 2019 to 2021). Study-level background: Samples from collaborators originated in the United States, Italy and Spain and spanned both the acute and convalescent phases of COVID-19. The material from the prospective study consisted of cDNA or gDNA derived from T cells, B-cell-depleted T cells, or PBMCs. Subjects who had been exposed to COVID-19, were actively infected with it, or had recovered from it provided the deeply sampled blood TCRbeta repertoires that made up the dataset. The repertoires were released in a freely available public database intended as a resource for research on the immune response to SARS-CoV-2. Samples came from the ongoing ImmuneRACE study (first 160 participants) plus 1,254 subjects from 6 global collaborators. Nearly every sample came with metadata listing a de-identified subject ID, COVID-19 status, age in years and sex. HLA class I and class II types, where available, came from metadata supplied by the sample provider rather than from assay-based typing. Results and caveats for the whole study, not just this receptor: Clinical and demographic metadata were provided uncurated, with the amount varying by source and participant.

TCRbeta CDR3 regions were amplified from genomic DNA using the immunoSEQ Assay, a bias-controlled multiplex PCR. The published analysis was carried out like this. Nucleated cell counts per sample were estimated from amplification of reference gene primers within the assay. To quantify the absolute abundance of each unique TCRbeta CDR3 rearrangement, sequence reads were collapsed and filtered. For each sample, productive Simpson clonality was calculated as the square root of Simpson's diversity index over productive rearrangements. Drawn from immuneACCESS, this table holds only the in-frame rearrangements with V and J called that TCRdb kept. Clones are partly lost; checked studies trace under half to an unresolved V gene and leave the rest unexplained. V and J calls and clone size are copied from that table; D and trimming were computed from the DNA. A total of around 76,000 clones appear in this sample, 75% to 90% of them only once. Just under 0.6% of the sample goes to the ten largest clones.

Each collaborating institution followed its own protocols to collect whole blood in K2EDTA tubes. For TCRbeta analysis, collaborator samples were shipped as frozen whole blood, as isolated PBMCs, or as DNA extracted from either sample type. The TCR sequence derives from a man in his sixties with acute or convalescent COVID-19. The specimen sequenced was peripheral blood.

The CDR3 region reads CARSLGRWQGTYGYTF. The sequenced DNA: TGTGCCAGAAGCCTGGGCCGGTGGCAGGGGACCTATGGCTACACCTTC. This sequence uses TRBV5-3 and TRBJ1-2; possibly the D gene is TRBD1, per 6 matching bases. TRBV5-3 counts as an open reading frame of uncertain function. V is reduced by 4 bases and J by 4 bases, leaving a spacing of 20 bases between them. The CDR3 contains 16 residues, cysteine and phenylalanine counted. Only the CDR3 region is kept as DNA, spanning 48 bases read in frame from base 1.